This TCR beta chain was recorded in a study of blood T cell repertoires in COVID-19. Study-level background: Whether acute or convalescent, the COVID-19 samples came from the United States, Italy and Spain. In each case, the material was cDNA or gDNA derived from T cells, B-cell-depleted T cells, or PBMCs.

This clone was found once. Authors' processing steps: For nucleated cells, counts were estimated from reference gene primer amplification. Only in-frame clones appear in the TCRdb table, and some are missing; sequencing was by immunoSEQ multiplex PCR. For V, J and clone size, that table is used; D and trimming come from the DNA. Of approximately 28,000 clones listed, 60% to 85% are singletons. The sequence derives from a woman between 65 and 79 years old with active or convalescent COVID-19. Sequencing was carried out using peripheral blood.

CDR3 DNA: TGTGCCAGCACCCTTAATGAAAAACTGTTTTTT. Its protein is CASTLNEKLFF. The gene calls are TRBV7-9 and TRBJ1-4; D is undetermined. CDR3 length: 11 amino acids. Germline CDR1 reads SEHNR; CDR2 reads FQNEAQ (reference sequence). The germline V and J ends were trimmed by 7 bases and 4 bases, with 4 bases remaining between them.